What follows are 31 T cell receptor beta chains derived from one specimen sequenced in a study of blood T cell repertoires in COVID-19. Sequencing used immunoSEQ multiplex PCR; TCRdb keeps in-frame clones, though not all of them. The sample has 200,000 to 250,000 clones, 70% to 90% seen once. Sequenced sample: peripheral blood. These receptors all stem from a man aged 50-59 years with COVID-19, enrolled during active disease.

This chain connects TRBV7-9 to TRBJ2-3; D not certain. From germline, CDR1 is SEHNR and CDR2 FQNEAQ (reference sequence). The germline V and J ends were trimmed by 5 bases and 6 bases, with 9 bases remaining between them. CDR3 length: 12 amino acids. CDR3 sequence (DNA): TGTGCCAGCAGCCATCTAGAGGATACGCAGTATTTT. Amino acid sequence: CASSHLEDTQYF. The full variable domain, with the rest looked up from reference TRBV7-9 and TRBJ2-3, is DTGVSQNPRHKITKRGQNVTFRCDPISEHNRLYWYRQTLGQGPEFLTYFQNEAQLEKSRLLSDRFSAERPKGSFSTLEIQRTEQGDSAMYLCASSHLEDTQYFGPGTRLTVL.

The chain employs TRBV5-6 and TRBJ2-7; tentative D call: TRBD1 (6 bases). The V end was cut by 5 bases, the J end by 3 bases, with 12 bases between. CDR3 length: 13 amino acids. CDR1 and CDR2 (germline): SGHDT, YYEEEE. For the CDR3, the DNA is TGTGCCAGCAGTCGCGCAGGGGACTACGAGCAGTACTTC. Protein sequence: CASSRAGDYEQYF. Looking up the rest from reference TRBV5-6 and TRBJ2-7 gives the full variable domain: DAGVTQSPTHLIKTRGQQVTLRCSPKSGHDTVSWYQQALGQGPQFIFQYYEEEERQRGNFPDRFSGHQFPNYSSELNVNALLLGDSALYLCASSRAGDYEQYFGPGTRLTVT.

CDR3 DNA sequence: TGTGCCAGCAGTGAAGTTGCGGGACGTAGCTCCTACGAGCAGTACTTC. It encodes CASSEVAGRSSYEQYF. The chain links TRBV6-1 to TRBJ2-7, with D possibly matching TRBD2 (6 bases). This CDR3 has 16 amino acids. Trimming shortened V by 1 base and J by 0 bases, and 13 bases separated the two germline ends. Germline V gives CDR1 MNHNS, CDR2 SASEGT.

This clone was counted a few times. The genes are TRBV5-1 and TRBJ1-1; D uncertain. This CDR3 comprises 14 residues. The germline CDR1 and CDR2 sequences are SGHRS and YFSETQ. The ends were cut back, 1 base at V and 1 base at J, with 8 bases in the middle. The CDR3 DNA is TGCGCCAGCAGCTTGAGCGCGGGGAACACTGAAGCTTTCTTT. It specifies CASSLSAGNTEAFF.

This chain links TRBV6-2 or TRBV6-3 with TRBJ2-7; a possible D gene is TRBD2 (7 bases). The V end lost 5 bases, the J end lost 9 bases, and 29 bases lay between the germline ends. Germline V gives CDR1 MNHEY, CDR2 SVGEGT. The CDR3 covers 17 residues. CDR3 sequence reads: CASSPKRTGGTMTRQYF. DNA for the CDR3: TGTGCCAGCAGTCCCAAGCGGACGGGGGGCACAATGACGAGGCAGTACTTC.

V gene TRBV4-2 combines with J gene TRBJ2-4; 9 bases are a match to TRBD1. The V gene end was trimmed by 1 base and the J gene end by 13 bases; junction bases not matched to a gene: 8. From germline, CDR1 is LGHNA and CDR2 YNFKEQ. The CDR3 has 14 residues. CDR3 residues: CASSQGTGVLNQYF. The CDR3 nucleotides read TGTGCCAGCAGCCAAGGGACAGGGGTTTTAAACCAGTACTTC.

V gene TRBV6-5 combines with J gene TRBJ2-2; 9 bases are shared with TRBD1. The CDR3 contains 15 residues. Germline V lookup: CDR1 MNHEY, CDR2 SVGAGI. After removal of 4 bases from V and 5 bases from J, the junction contained 5 bases not matched to a gene. CDR3 amino acids: CASSWGQGGTGELFF. The CDR3, as DNA: TGTGCCAGCAGTTGGGGACAGGGAGGGACCGGGGAGCTGTTTTTT.

The chain joins TRBV28 to TRBJ2-7; tentative D call: TRBD2 (5 bases). V was shortened by 5 bases and J by 4 bases, with 15 bases between the two germline ends. Per the germline V gene, CDR1 is MDHEN and CDR2 is SYDVKM. The CDR3 extends over 14 amino acids. The CDR3 region is CASSIPPPGYEQYF. The CDR3 nucleotides are TGTGCCAGCAGTATCCCCCCCCCGGGGTACGAGCAGTACTTC.

The V gene is TRBV10-3, the J gene TRBJ1-2; 8 nucleotides match TRBD1. Germline CDR1 ENHRY, CDR2 SYGVKD. V was pared by 2 bases and J by 9 bases, with 8 bases of the junction left unmatched. The CDR3 loop spans 14 amino acids. CDR3 sequence (DNA): TGTGCCATCAGTGAGAGCGGGACAGGATGGAGCTACACCTTC. Encoded protein: CAISESGTGWSYTF.

The J gene is TRBJ1-2, the V gene TRBV19; weak D call: TRBD1 (5 bases). The CDR3 covers 10 residues. V lost 9 bases to trimming and J lost 7 bases, with 9 bases between them. Per the germline V gene, CDR1 is LNHDA and CDR2 is SQIVND (reference sequence). CDR3 sequence (DNA): TGTGCCAGCCGGGGGACTGGCTACACCTTC. Translating it yields CASRGTGYTF.

V and J are TRBV18 and TRBJ2-1, with D possibly being TRBD2 (5 bases). Trimming removed 6 bases at V and 9 bases at J, with 21 bases between. Germline V CDR1 and CDR2: KGHSH, LQKENI. The CDR3 sequence is 15 residues long. The CDR3 DNA is TGTGCCAGCTCCCCGACGGACTCAAAACGGGGTGAGCAGTTCTTC. It specifies CASSPTDSKRGEQFF.

The genes are TRBV28 and TRBJ2-5; 10 positions match TRBD1. Trimming took 6 bases from V and 7 from J; bases not matched to a gene: 14. Germline V gene sequence: CDR1 MDHEN, CDR2 SYDVKM. The CDR3 spans 16 residues. The DNA for the CDR3 is TGTGCCAGCAGCTCCACCGGGACAGGGGCCTTGGGGACCCAGTACTTC. This translates into CASSSTGTGALGTQYF.

The gene calls are TRBV7-2 and TRBJ2-2; 9 bases agree with TRBD2. J was trimmed by 6 bases and V by 5 bases; bases with no gene match: 16. In germline, CDR1 is SGHTA, CDR2 FQGNSA. The length of the CDR3 is 18 residues. The CDR3 DNA reads as TGTGCCAGCAGCGCGCGCGGGGGGGCCCGTCGCAGGGCCGGGGAGCTGTTTTTT. Its protein is CASSARGGARRRAGELFF.

The genes are TRBV19 and TRBJ2-3, with 13 bases lining up with TRBD2. Trimming cost V 8 bases and J 3 bases; bases outside gene matches: 8. Per germline, CDR1 LNHDA and CDR2 SQIVND (reference sequence). This CDR3 spans 16 amino acids. CDR3 region: CASARRLAGGTDTQYF. In DNA, the CDR3 is TGTGCCAGTGCCCGCCGACTAGCGGGAGGTACAGATACGCAGTATTTT.

This chain joins TRBV4-3 and TRBJ2-3; the match to TRBD2 covers 7 bases. After removal of 3 bases from V and 5 bases from J, the junction contained 2 bases not matched to a gene. Germline-derived CDR1 and CDR2 are LGHNA and YSLEER. This CDR3 has 13 residues. This CDR3 is CASSQASGDTQYF. CDR3 nucleotide sequence: TGCGCCAGCAGCCAGGCTAGCGGAGATACGCAGTATTTT.

The chain is built from TRBV10-3 and TRBJ2-1, with no clear D. Deletions cut 0 bases from V and 13 bases from J, with 7 bases between. The germline V gene encodes CDR1 ENHRY and CDR2 SYGVKD. This CDR3 has 11 residues. The CDR3 reads CAISESAVQFF. The DNA of the CDR3 is TGTGCCATCAGTGAGTCGGCGGTTCAGTTCTTC.

The chain employs TRBV28 and TRBJ1-2, with D possibly TRBD1 on 6 matching bases. Germline CDR1 reads MDHEN; CDR2 reads SYDVKM. The V end lost 2 bases, the J end lost 5 bases, and 9 bases lay between the germline ends. The CDR3 runs 13 residues. The CDR3 reads CASSLRQEYGYTF. For the CDR3, the DNA is TGTGCCAGCAGTTTACGACAGGAGTATGGCTACACCTTC.

The CDR3 coding sequence is TGCAGCGCCGCTGTTCGAGCCTTCTACAATGAGCAGTTCTTC. It specifies CSAAVRAFYNEQFF. The chain joins TRBV29-1 to TRBJ2-1, with D unclear. V was shortened by 7 bases and J by 3 bases, with 16 bases between the two germline ends. Per the germline V gene, CDR1 is SQVTM and CDR2 is ANQGSEA. The CDR3 runs 14 residues.

As for this clone: The same CDR3 arises from other DNA sequences in this sample as well. The V call is TRBV24-1, the J call TRBJ2-1, with no clear D. V lost 2 bases to trimming and J lost 0 bases, with 7 bases between them. CDR1 is KGHDR and CDR2 is SFDVKD in the germline V gene. This CDR3 is 15 amino acids long. CDR3: CATSDSGSSYNEQFF. CDR3 DNA: TGTGCCACCAGTGATTCAGGCAGCTCCTACAATGAGCAGTTCTTC.

This clone showed up just a few times. The V and J genes are TRBV19 and TRBJ1-2, with 7 positions matching TRBD1. The CDR3 sequence is 14 residues long. CDR1 is LNHDA and CDR2 is SQIVND in the germline V gene (reference sequence). Trimming at V came to 6 bases and at J to 1 base, leaving 5 bases not matched to a gene. In DNA, the CDR3 is TGTGCCAGTAGCACGGGACAGTTTAACTATGGCTACACCTTC. As protein: CASSTGQFNYGYTF.

This chain connects TRBV7-8 to TRBJ2-1; 9 nucleotides match TRBD2. J lost 6 bases, V lost 4 bases, and 13 bases had no gene match. CDR3 length: 17 amino acids. Looked up from germline, CDR1 is SGHVS and CDR2 is FQNEAQ. The CDR3 spells CASSSSPSGKISNEQFF. In DNA, the CDR3 is TGTGCCAGCAGCTCTAGCCCTAGCGGGAAGATCAGCAATGAGCAGTTCTTC.

The chain joins TRBV6-1 to TRBJ1-6; perhaps TRBD1 as D (5 bases). Germline loops: CDR1 MNHNS, CDR2 SASEGT. The V gene lost 1 base and the J gene lost 14 bases, with 21 bases spanning the gap. The CDR3 runs to 16 residues. The CDR3 nucleotides are TGTGCCAGCAGTGAAGAAGGGGTCGCGAGTCAAGCCACCCTCCACTTT. It specifies CASSEEGVASQATLHF.

The chain uses TRBV7-2 and TRBJ1-5; 10 bases fit TRBD1. Trimming at V came to 5 bases and at J to 2 bases, leaving 6 bases not matched to a gene. The CDR3 runs 16 residues. CDR1 is SGHTA and CDR2 is FQGNSA in the germline V gene. CDR3 nucleotide sequence: TGTGCCAGCAGCCGTACAGGGACAGGGGGCAATCAGCCCCAGCATTTT. Its protein product is CASSRTGTGGNQPQHF. Combining the CDR3 with reference TRBV7-2 and TRBJ1-5 gives the whole variable domain GAGVSQSPSNKVTEKGKDVELRCDPISGHTALYWYRQSLGQGLEFLIYFQGNSAPDKSGLPSDRFSAERTGGSVSTLTIQRTQQEDSAVYLCASSRTGTGGNQPQHFGDGTRLSIL.

As to this clone: Sequence at one end of the junction differs from germline and may be a read error. J is TRBJ2-7 and V is TRBV5-3; 8 nucleotides match TRBD1. TRBV5-3 counts as an open reading frame of uncertain function. This CDR3 region has 10 residues. The CDR3 DNA follows: TGTGCCAGAAGCCTTGGACAGGGTAACTTC. Its protein product is CARSLGQGNF.

V gene TRBV19 combines with J gene TRBJ2-3; 9 nucleotides align to TRBD2. Germline CDR1 and CDR2: LNHDA and SQIVND (reference sequence). With V trimmed by 5 bases and J by 2 bases, 11 bases remained unmatched. The CDR3 runs to 17 residues. This chain's CDR3 is CASSVTRTSGYTDTQYF. In DNA form, the CDR3 reads TGTGCCAGTAGTGTCACCCGAACTAGCGGGTACACAGATACGCAGTATTTT.

CDR3 in amino acids: CASSQGALQGAQETQYF. CDR3 sequence (DNA): TGTGCCAGCAGCCAAGGGGCTTTACAGGGGGCCCAAGAGACCCAGTACTTC. The chain links TRBV3-1 (or the pseudogene TRBV3-2) to TRBJ2-5, with TRBD1 matching over 9 bases. The CDR3 has 17 amino acids. The V segment lost 1 base and the J segment 1 base; nucleotides outside the gene matches: 7. Germline V gene sequence: CDR1 LGHDT, CDR2 YNNKEL (reference sequence).

The chain's CDR3 is CASSSRDRDNSPLHF. CDR3 coding DNA: TGTGCCAGCAGCTCCCGGGACAGAGATAATTCACCCCTCCACTTT. The V and J genes are TRBV7-6 and TRBJ1-6; 7 nucleotides agree with TRBD1. V was pared by 4 bases and J by 5 bases, with 5 bases of the junction left unmatched. The length of the CDR3 is 15 residues. The germline V gene has CDR1 SGHVS and CDR2 FNYEAQ.

CDR3 residues: CASSISVLSGNTIYF. The CDR3 DNA reads as TGTGCCAGTAGTATTTCGGTCCTCTCTGGAAACACCATATATTTT. V usage is TRBV19 and J usage is TRBJ1-3; D ambiguous. This CDR3 is built from 15 residues. V shed 3 bases and J shed 0 bases, with 9 bases lying between them. From germline, CDR1 is LNHDA and CDR2 SQIVND (reference sequence).

V and J are TRBV27 and TRBJ1-1, with D possibly TRBD1 on 6 matching bases. The CDR3 consists of 14 residues. V lost 2 bases and J 4 bases, leaving 11 bases between the germline ends. The V gene's germline CDR1 is MNHEY and CDR2 SMNVEV (reference sequence). CDR3 region: CASSLTQGVTEAFF. CDR3 sequence (DNA): TGTGCCAGCAGTTTAACACAGGGAGTCACTGAAGCTTTCTTT.

The chain uses TRBV2 and TRBJ2-2, with 11 bases that match TRBD2. This CDR3 region has 15 residues. Germline CDR1 reads SNHLY; CDR2 reads FYNNEI. The V segment lost 7 bases and the J segment 5 bases; nucleotides outside the gene matches: 6. Here the CDR3 reads CASTQRTSGTGELFF. In DNA form, the CDR3 reads TGTGCCAGCACCCAAAGGACTAGCGGGACCGGGGAGCTGTTTTTT. The variable domain in full, completed from reference TRBV2 and TRBJ2-2, reads EPEVTQTPSHQVTQMGQEVILRCVPISNHLYFYWYRQILGQKVEFLVSFYNNEISEKSEIFDDQFSVERPDGSNFTLKIRSTKLEDSAMYFCASTQRTSGTGELFFGEGSRLTVL.

The chain is built from TRBV2 and TRBJ2-5, with 15 nucleotides matching TRBD2. J lost 2 bases, V lost 8 bases, and 3 bases had no gene match. CDR3 length: 15 residues. Germline lookup yields CDR1 SNHLY and CDR2 FYNNEI. For the CDR3, the DNA is TGTGCCAGCTGGGGACTAGCGGGAGGACAAGAGACCCAGTACTTC. It yields the protein CASWGLAGGQETQYF.